This entry describes one T cell receptor (beta chain). Using immunoSEQ multiplex PCR, the repertoire was profiled, and TCRdb retains in-frame clones only, with some absent. The sample comprises around 83,000 clones, 70% to 90% of which are singletons, and roughly 14% rests with the top ten. This entry comes from a study of siplizumab effects on memory and regulatory T cells. V gave up 6 bases and J gave up 8 bases; unmatched junction bases: 11. CDR3 size: 14 residues. Germline V CDR1 and CDR2: SNHLY, FYNNEI. This receptor was taken from a human donor in good health. Sequenced: CD4+ T cells sorted from blood. V and J are TRBV2 and TRBJ1-2, with 8 bases aligning to TRBD1. In DNA form, the CDR3 reads TGTGCCAGCAGGCAGGGGGCGAGGACAGGCGGCTACACCTTC. Its translation is CASRQGARTGGYTF. The full variable domain, rest sourced from reference TRBV2 and TRBJ1-2, is EPEVTQTPSHQVTQMGQEVILRCVPISNHLYFYWYRQILGQKVEFLVSFYNNEISEKSEIFDDQFSVERPDGSNFTLKIRSTKLEDSAMYFCASRQGARTGGYTFGSGTRLTVV.